The 31 T cell receptor beta chains reported below all come from one sample, sequenced in a study of T cell responses to AZD1222 COVID-19 vaccine. The method was immunoSEQ multiplex PCR; TCRdb's version includes in-frame clones alone and lacks a portion of them. The sample shows some 100,000 clones, roughly 89% of them seen only once. Sequenced material: peripheral blood, taken on day 0 of AZD1222 vaccination. These TCRs come from an adult in good health.

The genes are TRBV12-3 or TRBV12-4 and TRBJ1-3; D is unresolved. The CDR3 covers 13 residues. V was shortened by 4 bases and J by 2 bases, with 6 bases between the two germline ends. The CDR3, as DNA: TGTGCCAGCAGTTGGGAGACTGGAAACACCATATATTTT. This sequence encodes CASSWETGNTIYF.

V usage is TRBV3-1 (or the pseudogene TRBV3-2) and J usage is TRBJ2-7; TRBD2 matches at 7 bases. V gave up 4 bases and J gave up 1 base; unmatched junction bases: 4. Germline values: CDR1 LGHDT, CDR2 YNNKEL (reference sequence). This CDR3 has 14 residues. Here the CDR3 reads CASSPGLLSYEQYF. The CDR3, as DNA: TGTGCCAGCAGCCCGGGACTATTATCCTACGAGCAGTACTTC.

The gene calls are TRBV7-6 and TRBJ2-2, with TRBD1 identical over 8 bases. This CDR3 is built from 15 residues. Germline V lookup: CDR1 SGHVS, CDR2 FNYEAQ. Germline trimming cut 6 bases from V and 1 base from J; bases unmatched to any gene: 4. CDR3 bases: TGTGCCAGCAGGGACAGGGTCCAGAACACCGGGGAGCTGTTTTTT. This translates into CASRDRVQNTGELFF.

This sequence joins TRBV5-4 and TRBJ2-3; TRBD2 matches 15 bases. The ends lost 4 bases at V and 8 bases at J; junction bases unmatched: 8. The germline V gene has CDR1 SGHNT and CDR2 YYREEE (reference sequence). The CDR3 has 16 amino acids. The CDR3 sequence: CASSVGLAGGRGTQYF. The CDR3 nucleotides are TGTGCCAGCAGCGTCGGACTAGCGGGAGGGCGAGGTACGCAGTATTTT.

The V gene is TRBV2, the J gene TRBJ1-3, with D possibly matching TRBD1 (6 bases). From germline, CDR1 is SNHLY and CDR2 FYNNEI. The germline V and J ends were trimmed by 1 base and 9 bases, with 16 bases remaining between them. The CDR3 loop spans 15 amino acids. The CDR3 spells CASSEVGQSGGTIYF. DNA for the CDR3: TGTGCCAGCAGTGAAGTAGGACAGTCCGGGGGCACCATATATTTT.

The V and J genes are TRBV7-9 and TRBJ1-2; no firm D call. Between the trimmed V and J ends, which lost 3 bases and 1 base, there was a span of 9 bases. Germline loops: CDR1 SEHNR, CDR2 FQNEAQ (reference sequence). CDR3 length: 14 amino acids. The CDR3 loop reads CASSFYGDNYGYTF. The CDR3 bases are TGTGCCAGCAGCTTCTACGGAGATAACTATGGCTACACCTTC.

The J gene is TRBJ2-3, the V gene TRBV7-9, with a possible D match to TRBD1 (5 bases). CDR3 length: 13 residues. V was pared by 6 bases and J by 6 bases, with 13 bases between. The V gene's germline CDR1 is SEHNR and CDR2 FQNEAQ (reference sequence). The CDR3 reads CASSDRPYDTQYF. In DNA form, the CDR3 reads TGTGCCAGCAGTGACAGACCCTATGATACGCAGTATTTT. The entire variable domain, with the rest obtained from reference TRBV7-9 and TRBJ2-3, is as follows: DTGVSQNPRHKITKRGQNVTFRCDPISEHNRLYWYRQTLGQGPEFLTYFQNEAQLEKSRLLSDRFSAERPKGSFSTLEIQRTEQGDSAMYLCASSDRPYDTQYFGPGTRLTVL.

This chain uses TRBV28 with TRBJ1-2; unclear D gene. With 3 bases removed from V and 4 bases from J, the gap between germline ends came to 9 bases. CDR1 is MDHEN and CDR2 is SYDVKM in the germline V gene. This CDR3 contains 13 residues. CDR3 nucleotides: TGTGCCAGCAGTTTTGGGGAGTTCTATGGCTACACCTTC. This gives the protein CASSFGEFYGYTF.

The CDR3 nucleotides read TGTGCCAGCAGTTACAGGGGCAGCTCTGGAAACACCATATATTTT. Protein product: CASSYRGSSGNTIYF. This chain uses TRBV6-5 with TRBJ1-3, with D possibly being TRBD1 (5 bases). CDR1 is MNHEY and CDR2 is SVGAGI in the germline V gene. V was cut by 2 bases and J by 0 bases, with 8 bases left in between. The CDR3 is 15 residues long.

The CDR3 spells CASSLRGPREQYF. The CDR3 DNA sequence: TGTGCCAGCAGCCTCCGGGGGCCTCGCGAGCAGTACTTC. The rearrangement links TRBV11-1 to TRBJ2-7; D assignment may be TRBD1 or TRBD2 (6 bases each). The CDR3 is 13 amino acids. Trimming removed 5 bases at V and 6 bases at J, with 14 bases between. Per the germline V gene, CDR1 is SGHAT and CDR2 is FQDESV (reference sequence). Full variable domain (missing parts from reference TRBV11-1 and TRBJ2-7): EAEVAQSPRYKITEKSQAVAFWCDPISGHATLYWYRQILGQGPELLVQFQDESVVDDSQLPKDRFSAERLKGVDSTLKIQPAELGDSAMYLCASSLRGPREQYFGPGTRLTVT.

The rearrangement links TRBV2 to TRBJ1-5; 9 bases agree with TRBD1. The CDR3 contains 13 residues. V lost 6 bases and J lost 5; bases outside the gene matches: 2. CDR1 and CDR2 from the germline V gene are SNHLY and FYNNEI. The CDR3 sequence: CASRRTGDQPQHF. The CDR3 DNA sequence: TGTGCCAGCAGAAGGACAGGGGATCAGCCCCAGCATTTT.

The chain carries TRBV7-6 and TRBJ2-5, with D perhaps being TRBD1 or TRBD2 (5 bases each). This CDR3 has 16 amino acids. V was shortened by 1 base and J by 4 bases, with 16 bases between the two germline ends. CDR1 is SGHVS and CDR2 is FNYEAQ in the germline V gene. The CDR3 here is CASSLGAGKGPETQYF. CDR3 DNA: TGTGCCAGCAGCTTAGGGGCGGGTAAGGGGCCAGAGACCCAGTACTTC.

V and J are TRBV18 and TRBJ1-1; 10 bases align to TRBD1. The V segment lost 3 bases and the J segment 4 bases; nucleotides outside the gene matches: 5. CDR3 length: 15 residues. Germline V gene data show CDR1 as KGHSH and CDR2 as LQKENI. CDR3 sequence reads: CASSPSGTGVTEAFF. The DNA for the CDR3 is TGTGCCAGCTCACCTTCCGGGACAGGGGTCACTGAAGCTTTCTTT. Using reference TRBV18 and TRBJ1-1 for the parts outside the CDR3, the full variable domain is NAGVMQNPRHLVRRRGQEARLRCSPMKGHSHVYWYRQLPEEGLKFMVYLQKENIIDESGMPKERFSAEFPKEGPSILRIQQVVRGDSAAYFCASSPSGTGVTEAFFGQGTRLTVV.

This chain links TRBV5-1 with TRBJ1-1, with D perhaps TRBD1 (5 bases). The CDR3 loop spans 16 amino acids. Trimming took off 0 bases at V and 1 base at J, with 13 bases between the two ends. Germline CDR1 reads SGHRS; CDR2 reads YFSETQ. The CDR3 reads CASSLEYSRANTEAFF. DNA of the CDR3: TGCGCCAGCAGCTTGGAATATAGCAGGGCGAACACTGAAGCTTTCTTT. Supplemented by reference TRBV5-1 and TRBJ1-1, the full variable domain reads KAGVTQTPRYLIKTRGQQVTLSCSPISGHRSVSWYQQTPGQGLQFLFEYFSETQRNKGNFPGRFSGRQFSNSRSEMNVSTLELGDSALYLCASSLEYSRANTEAFFGQGTRLTVV.

The V call is TRBV18, the J call TRBJ1-1, with a possible D match to TRBD1 (6 bases). The germline CDR1 and CDR2 sequences are KGHSH and LQKENI. Trimming stripped 3 bases from V and 3 bases from J, with 11 bases between. This CDR3 is 14 amino acids long. The CDR3 reads CASSPRRGHTEAFF. The CDR3 DNA reads as TGTGCCAGCTCACCGAGACGGGGGCACACTGAAGCTTTCTTT.

The V gene is TRBV5-1, the J gene TRBJ2-7; D possibly corresponds to TRBD2 (5 bases). The CDR3 sequence is 14 residues long. V lost 0 bases to trimming and J lost 0 bases, with 7 bases between them. The V gene's germline CDR1 is SGHRS and CDR2 YFSETQ. CDR3 sequence reads: CASSLDRDSYEQYF. Here the CDR3 DNA reads TGCGCCAGCAGCTTGGATCGGGACTCCTACGAGCAGTACTTC.

V and J are TRBV5-1 and TRBJ2-5, with TRBD2 matching 12 bases. V trimming: 1 base; J trimming: 7 bases; junction bases outside the gene matches: 2. Per germline, CDR1 SGHRS and CDR2 YFSETQ. The length of the CDR3 is 14 residues. DNA for the CDR3: TGCGCCAGCAGCTTGACTAGCGGGAGGAGGACCCAGTACTTC. It specifies CASSLTSGRRTQYF.

The chain is built from TRBV4-2 and TRBJ2-3; tentative D call: TRBD2 (5 bases). Trimming pared 0 bases from V and 4 bases from J, leaving 5 bases between. Germline values: CDR1 LGHNA, CDR2 YNFKEQ. This CDR3 region has 13 residues. The CDR3 protein is CASSQERADTQYF. The DNA for the CDR3 is TGTGCCAGCAGCCAAGAGAGGGCAGATACGCAGTATTTT.

The rearrangement links TRBV9 to TRBJ1-2; tentatively, D is TRBD1 (5 bases). The CDR3 contains 15 residues. The V gene's germline CDR1 is SGDLS and CDR2 YYNGEE. Trimming shortened V by 3 bases and J by 2 bases, and 14 bases separated the two germline ends. The DNA of the CDR3 is TGTGCCAGCAGCGCCTCAAGGGGTTTCAACTATGGCTACACCTTC. It yields the protein CASSASRGFNYGYTF. The full variable domain, in which reference TRBV9 and TRBJ1-2 provide the parts outside the CDR3, is DSGVTQTPKHLITATGQRVTLRCSPRSGDLSVYWYQQSLDQGLQFLIQYYNGEERAKGNILERFSAQQFPDLHSELNLSSLELGDSALYFCASSASRGFNYGYTFGSGTRLTVV.

The rearrangement links TRBV7-8 to TRBJ1-2; D is uncertain. The V end was cut by 1 base, the J end by 2 bases, with 11 bases between. CDR3 length: 15 amino acids. Germline CDR1 SGHVS, CDR2 FQNEAQ. The DNA of the CDR3 is TGTGCCAGCAGCTTAGATGAAGTCCAAAACTATGGCTACACCTTC. It is translated as CASSLDEVQNYGYTF.

J is TRBJ2-7 and V is TRBV11-2; D is unresolved. CDR3 length equals 14 residues. Between the trimmed V and J ends, which lost 5 bases and 2 bases, there was a span of 13 bases. CDR1 and CDR2 (germline): SGHAT, FQNNGV. The CDR3 is CASSDRRRAYEQYF. In nucleotides, the CDR3 is TGTGCCAGCAGCGATAGGCGACGCGCCTACGAGCAGTACTTC.

The J gene is TRBJ2-7, the V gene TRBV11-2, with unresolved D. Germline lookup yields CDR1 SGHAT and CDR2 FQNNGV. CDR3 size: 12 residues. Trimming removed 6 bases from V and 6 bases from J, with 12 bases in between. The CDR3 nucleotides read TGTGCCAGCAGGGCTATGAGTATCGAGCAGTACTTC. Translated: CASRAMSIEQYF.

V is TRBV11-2 and J is TRBJ2-7; 11 bases align to TRBD2. CDR1 SGHAT and CDR2 FQNNGV come from the germline V gene. The V segment lost 5 bases and the J segment 0 bases; nucleotides outside the gene matches: 3. This CDR3 spans 15 amino acids. CDR3 DNA: TGTGCCAGCAGCCCGGGACTAGCGGTCTCCTACGAGCAGTACTTC. Translated, it gives CASSPGLAVSYEQYF.

The V call is TRBV4-1, the J call TRBJ2-7, with D perhaps matching TRBD2 (5 bases). Trimming removed 3 bases at V and 3 bases at J, with 9 bases between. The CDR3 loop spans 13 amino acids. Germline V lookup: CDR1 MGHRA, CDR2 YSYEKL. DNA of the CDR3: TGCGCCAGCAGCCAGGAAACTAGCTACGAGCAGTACTTC. Protein: CASSQETSYEQYF.

V and J are TRBV30 and TRBJ2-5, with 7 positions matching TRBD2. Germline CDR1 and CDR2: GTSNPN and SVGIG (reference sequence). The CDR3 sequence is 16 residues long. The V gene end was trimmed by 0 bases and the J gene end by 1 base; junction bases not matched to a gene: 8. CDR3 bases: TGTGCCTGGAGTGTAGGGTCTAGCGGCAGCCAAGAGACCCAGTACTTC. Translation: CAWSVGSSGSQETQYF.

The chain employs TRBV3-1 (or the pseudogene TRBV3-2) and TRBJ2-5, with TRBD2 matching 11 bases. J gave up 0 bases and V 4 bases, and 4 bases lay outside the gene matches. Germline assignment: CDR1 LGHDT and CDR2 YNNKEL (reference sequence). The CDR3 is made up of 16 amino acids. The CDR3 DNA reads TGTGCCAGCAGCCTCAGACTAGCGGGACACCAAGAGACCCAGTACTTC. Its translation is CASSLRLAGHQETQYF.

V gene TRBV27 combines with J gene TRBJ1-1; TRBD1 is a possible D gene (5 bases). CDR1 is MNHEY, CDR2 SMNVEV, per germline (reference sequence). Trimming removed 7 bases at V and 3 bases at J, with 24 bases between. There are 17 residues in the CDR3. The CDR3 spells CASTIHFRDLEDTEAFF. The CDR3, as DNA: TGTGCCAGCACCATACATTTCAGGGACTTAGAGGACACTGAAGCTTTCTTT.

The chain has TRBV28 and TRBJ1-5; D not resolved. Trimming cost V 5 bases and J 5 bases, with 16 bases left between them. The CDR3 has 15 residues. Per germline, CDR1 MDHEN and CDR2 SYDVKM. The CDR3 DNA reads as TGTGCCAGCAGTGAGGGAGGACGTACCGATCAGCCCCAGCATTTT. Protein product: CASSEGGRTDQPQHF.

The chain uses TRBV7-9 and TRBJ1-2, with 11 positions matching TRBD1. The CDR3 totals 15 residues. CDR1 is SEHNR, CDR2 FQNEAQ, per germline (reference sequence). V shed 7 bases, J shed 6 bases, and the junction held 10 bases outside the gene matches. CDR3 nucleotide sequence: TGTGCCAGCACCAGTCCGTGGGACAGGGGGGATGGCTACACCTTC. Its translation: CASTSPWDRGDGYTF.

This chain uses TRBV9 with TRBJ1-3; no definite D call. This CDR3 is 15 amino acids long. Germline CDR1 and CDR2: SGDLS and YYNGEE. Trimming shortened V by 0 bases and J by 0 bases, and 7 bases separated the two germline ends. This CDR3 reads CASSVGQTSGNTIYF. The CDR3 nucleotides are TGTGCCAGCAGCGTAGGGCAGACCTCTGGAAACACCATATATTTT. The variable domain in full, completed from reference TRBV9 and TRBJ1-3, reads DSGVTQTPKHLITATGQRVTLRCSPRSGDLSVYWYQQSLDQGLQFLIQYYNGEERAKGNILERFSAQQFPDLHSELNLSSLELGDSALYFCASSVGQTSGNTIYFGEGSWLTVV.

This sequence joins TRBV5-6 and TRBJ2-2; 7 bases align to TRBD1. V trimming: 2 bases; J trimming: 5 bases; junction bases outside the gene matches: 3. CDR3 length equals 14 residues. The V gene's germline CDR1 is SGHDT and CDR2 YYEEEE. The CDR3 sequence is CASSLRQGTGELFF. The CDR3 DNA is TGTGCCAGCAGCTTACGACAGGGAACCGGGGAGCTGTTTTTT.